This T cell receptor beta chain was observed in a study of cytomegalovirus exposure and HLA in healthy donors. Primers: 60 Vbeta forward and 13 Jbeta reverse. Sequenced by immunoSEQ multiplex PCR; TCRdb stores in-frame clones only, minus some. With 74,000 or so clones in the sample, the ten largest clones hold around 1.6%. Trimming removed 7 bases from V and 2 bases from J; junction bases left unmatched: 7. The CDR3 spans 15 residues. From germline, CDR1 is SGHRS and CDR2 YFSETQ. V is TRBV5-1 and J is TRBJ2-2; TRBD1 matches at 8 bases. Material: PBMCs. This TCR came from a woman aged 60-70 years in good health and CMV-seronegative. The CDR3, as DNA: TGCGCCAGCGGATCCGGGACAGGAAACACCGGGGAGCTGTTTTTT. It specifies CASGSGTGNTGELFF.